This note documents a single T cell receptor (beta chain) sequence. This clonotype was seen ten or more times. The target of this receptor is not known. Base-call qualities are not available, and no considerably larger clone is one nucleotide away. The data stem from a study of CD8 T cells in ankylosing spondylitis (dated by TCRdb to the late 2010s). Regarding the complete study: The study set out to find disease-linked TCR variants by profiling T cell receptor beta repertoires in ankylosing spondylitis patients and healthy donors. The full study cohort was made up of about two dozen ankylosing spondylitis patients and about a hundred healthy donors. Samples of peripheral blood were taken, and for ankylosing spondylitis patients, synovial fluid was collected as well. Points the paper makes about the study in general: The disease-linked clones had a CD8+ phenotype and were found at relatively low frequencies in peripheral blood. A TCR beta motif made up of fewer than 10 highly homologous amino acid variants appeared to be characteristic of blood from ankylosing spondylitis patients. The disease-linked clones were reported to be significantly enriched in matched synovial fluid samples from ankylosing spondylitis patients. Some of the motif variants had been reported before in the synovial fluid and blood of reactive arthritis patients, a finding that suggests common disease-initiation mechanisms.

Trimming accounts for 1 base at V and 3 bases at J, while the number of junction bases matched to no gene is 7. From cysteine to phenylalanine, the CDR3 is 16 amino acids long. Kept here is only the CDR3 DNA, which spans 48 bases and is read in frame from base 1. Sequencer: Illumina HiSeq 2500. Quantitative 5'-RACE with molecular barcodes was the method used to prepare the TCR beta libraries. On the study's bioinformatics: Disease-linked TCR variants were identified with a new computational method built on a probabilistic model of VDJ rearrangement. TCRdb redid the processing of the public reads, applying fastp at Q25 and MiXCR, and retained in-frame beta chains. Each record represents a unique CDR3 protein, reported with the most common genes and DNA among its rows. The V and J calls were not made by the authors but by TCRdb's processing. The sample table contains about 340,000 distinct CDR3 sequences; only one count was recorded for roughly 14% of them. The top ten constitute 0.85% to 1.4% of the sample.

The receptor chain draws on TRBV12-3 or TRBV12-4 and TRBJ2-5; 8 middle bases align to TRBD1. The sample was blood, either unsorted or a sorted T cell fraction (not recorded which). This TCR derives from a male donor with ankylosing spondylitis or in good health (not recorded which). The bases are TGTGCCAGCAGTTTAGGGGCCAGGGGGCGAAAAGAGACCCAGTACTTC. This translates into CASSLGARGRKETQYF.